This is a list of T cell receptor beta chains from one sample in a study of shared T cell receptors in the human thymus. Profiled with immunoSEQ multiplex PCR; TCRdb holds only in-frame clones, not every one. The repertoire consists of 700,000 to 750,000 clones, with approximately 85% occurring once and the leading ten covering 0.0095% to 0.011%. The sample was also linked to a second study, of human thymus T cells.

Sequenced material: thymocytes. Receptors originate from a girl less than two years old with a congenital heart defect. The CDR3 runs from the conserved cysteine through the conserved F or W. The order of the fields is clone size, J gene, D gene, V gene, CDR3 protein, CDR3 DNA. The D gene is left open where the match is weak. Only some rows state a clone size, as once, few, many or a class for expanded clones.

>NA|TRBJ2-5|TRBD2|TRBV27
CASSLASGVVQETQYF
TGTGCCAGCAGTTTAGCCAGCGGGGTGGTCCAAGAGACCCAGTACTTC
>NA|TRBJ1-1|NA|TRBV30
CAWVPRGLNTEAFF
TGTGCCTGGGTGCCCAGGGGACTGAACACTGAAGCTTTCTTT
>NA|TRBJ2-2|NA|TRBV5-1
CASSLELYRDKSKGSTGELFF
TGCGCCAGCAGCTTGGAGCTATATCGGGACAAGTCGAAGGGATCTACCGGGGAGCTGTTTTTT
>NA|TRBJ2-1|NA|TRBV7-6
CASSLVPQSSYNEQFF
TGTGCCAGCAGCTTAGTGCCACAGAGCTCCTACAATGAGCAGTTCTTC
>NA|TRBJ1-1|TRBD1|TRBV12-5
CASGLVTGGSTEAFF
TGTGCTAGTGGTTTGGTCACAGGGGGATCCACTGAAGCTTTCTTT
>NA|TRBJ1-1|NA|TRBV5-4
CASSPPGLRNAEAFF
TGTGCCAGCAGCCCCCCGGGACTCCGGAATGCTGAAGCTTTCTTT
>NA|TRBJ1-1|NA|TRBV18
CASSPPKGVKAEAFF
TGTGCCAGCTCACCACCGAAGGGGGTTAAGGCTGAAGCTTTCTTT
>once|TRBJ2-3|TRBD2|TRBV7-6
CASSFAPSGLAPDTQYF
TGTGCCAGCAGCTTCGCCCCGTCAGGACTAGCGCCCGATACGCAGTATTTT
>NA|TRBJ1-1|TRBD1|TRBV5-8
CASTRRGPLNLNTEAFF
TGTGCCAGCACCCGCAGGGGGCCGTTGAACTTGAACACTGAAGCTTTCTTT
>NA|TRBJ2-1|TRBD2|TRBV7-8
CASSLGTSGVYNEQFF
TGTGCCAGCAGCTTAGGGACTAGCGGGGTTTACAATGAGCAGTTCTTC
>once|TRBJ1-1|TRBD1|TRBV14
CASSQAAQGATEAFF
TGTGCCAGCAGCCAAGCGGCACAGGGGGCGACTGAAGCTTTCTTT
>NA|TRBJ1-5|NA|TRBV7-2
CASSLEVGATYQPQHF
TGTGCCAGCAGCTTAGAGGTAGGGGCTACCTATCAGCCCCAGCATTTT
>NA|TRBJ1-2|TRBD1|TRBV28
CASGLPGQGTYGYTF
TGTGCCAGCGGCCTACCGGGACAGGGTACTTATGGCTACACCTTC
>NA|TRBJ2-7|TRBD1|TRBV2
CASRVQGLDEQYF
TGTGCCAGCAGAGTACAGGGGTTGGACGAGCAGTACTTC
>NA|TRBJ2-1|TRBD2|TRBV9
CASSVATGLAGATEQFF
TGTGCCAGCAGCGTAGCTACGGGACTAGCGGGGGCCACTGAGCAGTTCTTC
>few|TRBJ1-5|NA|TRBV28
CASSPGIGSTAPQHF
TGTGCCAGCAGTCCAGGAATCGGCAGTACGGCGCCCCAGCATTTT
>NA|TRBJ2-7|TRBD2|TRBV9
CASSAGLAGNYEQYF
TGTGCCAGCAGCGCCGGACTAGCGGGTAACTACGAGCAGTACTTC
>NA|TRBJ1-6|TRBD1|TRBV5-5
CASSFMRGQGEVWNSPLHF
TGTGCCAGCAGCTTTATGAGAGGACAGGGGGAAGTTTGGAATTCACCCCTCCACTTT
>once|TRBJ1-2|NA|TRBV7-6
CASSRPGYGYTF
TGTGCCAGCAGCCGCCCCGGGTATGGCTACACCTTC
>NA|TRBJ1-1|NA|TRBV5-1
CASSLLGVRTEAFF
TGCGCCAGCAGCTTACTCGGGGTTCGGACTGAAGCTTTCTTT
>NA|TRBJ2-1|TRBD2|TRBV6-1
CASSERLAGGSEQFF
TGTGCCAGCAGTGAACGACTAGCGGGGGGGTCCGAGCAGTTCTTC
>NA|TRBJ2-1|TRBD2|TRBV4-1
CASSRLAGAVKDNEQFF
TGCGCCAGCAGCCGTCTAGCGGGGGCCGTCAAGGACAATGAGCAGTTCTTC
>NA|TRBJ2-3|NA|TRBV5-8
CASSLRLSTDTQYF
TGTGCCAGCAGCTTGAGACTTAGCACAGATACGCAGTATTTT
>NA|TRBJ1-1|TRBD1|TRBV19
CASSPDRGTYYNTEAFF
TGTGCCAGTAGTCCGGACAGGGGGACTTATTATAACACTGAAGCTTTCTTT
>few|TRBJ2-3|NA|TRBV7-2
CASSIGLVDTQYF
TGTGCCAGCAGCATCGGACTGGTAGATACGCAGTATTTT
>few|TRBJ1-1|TRBD1|TRBV19
CASSSPRGSFTEAFF
TGTGCCAGTAGTTCACCCAGGGGGTCCTTCACTGAAGCTTTCTTT
>once|TRBJ1-3|NA|TRBV30
CAWSGKEYSGNTIYF
TGTGCCTGGAGTGGGAAGGAGTACTCTGGAAACACCATATATTTT
>NA|TRBJ2-1|TRBD1|TRBV6-4
CASSGGGAPNEQFF
TGTGCCAGCAGTGGAGGGGGCGCTCCCAATGAGCAGTTCTTC
>NA|TRBJ2-4|NA|TRBV2
CASEVLAKNIQYF
TGTGCCAGCGAGGTTTTAGCCAAAAACATTCAGTACTTC
>NA|TRBJ2-7|NA|TRBV5-1
CASSQGSRSYEQYF
TGCGCCAGCAGCCAGGGGTCCCGCTCCTACGAGCAGTACTTC
>NA|TRBJ1-6|NA|TRBV10-3
CAISESTEGPRDFSPLHF
TGTGCCATCAGTGAGTCGACAGAAGGCCCTCGCGACTTTTCACCCCTCCACTTT
>NA|TRBJ1-1|NA|TRBV15
CATSRLAPTGNTEAFF
TGTGCCACCAGCAGGCTGGCCCCCACAGGGAACACTGAAGCTTTCTTT